These T cell receptor beta chains were read from a single sample in a study of Ad26.COV2.S vaccination and SARS-CoV-2 variants. Sequenced by immunoSEQ multiplex PCR; TCRdb stores in-frame clones only, minus some. The sample lists more than 300,000 clones, approximately 86% occurring once. This specimen was peripheral blood, taken in a trial of Ad26.COV2.S vaccine versus placebo. The receptors were gathered from a person aged 18-60 years who received the Ad26.COV2.S COVID-19 vaccine or a placebo. CDR3s include the opening cysteine and the closing phenylalanine or tryptophan. Each record gives: clone size, J gene, CDR3 length, D gene, V gene, CDR3 protein, CDR3 DNA. D genes are given only for firm matches. Not all rows give a size; the values are once, few, many and, for expanded clones, a class.

clone_size: .; j_call: TRBJ2-1; cdr3_length: 14; d_call: .; v_call: TRBV11-2; cdr3_aa: CASSLIKGYNEQFF; cdr3_nt: TGTGCCAGCAGCTTAATAAAAGGATACAATGAGCAGTTCTTC
clone_size: .; j_call: TRBJ2-3; cdr3_length: 14; d_call: .; v_call: TRBV7-3; cdr3_aa: CASSVGTSTDTQYF; cdr3_nt: TGTGCCAGCAGCGTCGGAACTAGCACAGATACGCAGTATTTT
clone_size: once; j_call: TRBJ1-3; cdr3_length: 15; d_call: TRBD1; v_call: TRBV19; cdr3_aa: CASRDRGNSGNTIYF; cdr3_nt: TGTGCCAGTAGGGACAGGGGCAACTCTGGAAACACCATATATTTT
clone_size: .; j_call: TRBJ1-1; cdr3_length: 13; d_call: .; v_call: TRBV9; cdr3_aa: CASSIGTGTEAFF; cdr3_nt: TGTGCCAGCAGCATTGGGACGGGCACTGAAGCTTTCTTT
clone_size: .; j_call: TRBJ2-2; cdr3_length: 18; d_call: TRBD1; v_call: TRBV5-8; cdr3_aa: CASSEGLTGTGATGELFF; cdr3_nt: TGTGCCAGCAGCGAGGGATTGACCGGGACAGGGGCGACCGGGGAGCTGTTTTTT
clone_size: .; j_call: TRBJ2-5; cdr3_length: 15; d_call: TRBD2; v_call: TRBV28; cdr3_aa: CASSSLAGGQETQYF; cdr3_nt: TGTGCCAGCAGTTCACTAGCGGGGGGCCAAGAGACCCAGTACTTC
clone_size: .; j_call: TRBJ2-5; cdr3_length: 15; d_call: .; v_call: TRBV6-2/TRBV6-3; cdr3_aa: CASSYPPGGRETQYF; cdr3_nt: TGTGCCAGCAGTTACCCCCCCGGGGGCCGTGAGACCCAGTACTTC
clone_size: .; j_call: TRBJ2-3; cdr3_length: 17; d_call: TRBD2; v_call: TRBV3-1/TRBV3-2; cdr3_aa: CASSQDLGGGSTDTQYF; cdr3_nt: TGTGCCAGCAGCCAGGACCTCGGGGGGGGTAGCACAGATACGCAGTATTTT
clone_size: .; j_call: TRBJ1-2; cdr3_length: 13; d_call: .; v_call: TRBV24-1; cdr3_aa: CATSDDRSYGYTF; cdr3_nt: TGTGCCACCAGTGATGACAGATCCTATGGCTACACCTTC
clone_size: .; j_call: TRBJ1-2; cdr3_length: 13; d_call: TRBD1; v_call: TRBV5-1; cdr3_aa: CASSPGQGGGYTF; cdr3_nt: TGCGCCAGCAGCCCGGGACAGGGGGGCGGCTACACCTTC
clone_size: .; j_call: TRBJ2-2; cdr3_length: 20; d_call: TRBD2; v_call: TRBV10-3; cdr3_aa: CAISESIVLAGGPSTGELFF; cdr3_nt: TGTGCCATCAGTGAGTCGATTGTACTAGCGGGGGGGCCGAGCACCGGGGAGCTGTTTTTT
clone_size: .; j_call: TRBJ1-2; cdr3_length: 13; d_call: .; v_call: TRBV18; cdr3_aa: CASSPIQGNGYTF; cdr3_nt: TGTGCCAGCTCACCAATCCAGGGTAATGGCTACACCTTC
clone_size: .; j_call: TRBJ1-2; cdr3_length: 13; d_call: .; v_call: TRBV7-9; cdr3_aa: CASSLDANYGYTF; cdr3_nt: TGTGCCAGCAGCTTAGACGCTAACTATGGCTACACCTTC
clone_size: .; j_call: TRBJ2-1; cdr3_length: 15; d_call: TRBD2; v_call: TRBV3-1/TRBV3-2; cdr3_aa: CASSQDGTSRNEQFF; cdr3_nt: TGTGCCAGCAGCCAGGACGGGACTAGTCGGAATGAGCAGTTCTTC
clone_size: .; j_call: TRBJ1-1; cdr3_length: 15; d_call: .; v_call: TRBV5-1; cdr3_aa: CASSLRQGMNTEAFF; cdr3_nt: TGCGCCAGCAGCTTGAGGCAGGGCATGAACACTGAAGCTTTCTTT
clone_size: .; j_call: TRBJ1-1; cdr3_length: 15; d_call: .; v_call: TRBV7-9; cdr3_aa: CASSQLRDGNTEAFF; cdr3_nt: TGTGCCAGCAGCCAACTCCGGGACGGGAACACTGAAGCTTTCTTT
clone_size: .; j_call: TRBJ1-6; cdr3_length: 15; d_call: .; v_call: TRBV6-5; cdr3_aa: CASSRPGHPNSPLHF; cdr3_nt: TGTGCCAGCAGTAGACCGGGACATCCGAATTCACCCCTCCACTTT
clone_size: once; j_call: TRBJ1-2; cdr3_length: 13; d_call: TRBD1; v_call: TRBV13; cdr3_aa: CASSFDRAYGYTF; cdr3_nt: TGTGCCAGCAGCTTTGACAGGGCCTATGGCTACACCTTC
clone_size: .; j_call: TRBJ1-3; cdr3_length: 15; d_call: .; v_call: TRBV6-5; cdr3_aa: CASSYEGVTGNTIYF; cdr3_nt: TGTGCCAGCAGTTACGAGGGGGTCACTGGAAACACCATATATTTT
clone_size: .; j_call: TRBJ1-1; cdr3_length: 11; d_call: .; v_call: TRBV29-1; cdr3_aa: CSVTGNLEAFF; cdr3_nt: TGCAGCGTTACAGGGAACCTTGAAGCTTTCTTT
clone_size: .; j_call: TRBJ2-1; cdr3_length: 12; d_call: .; v_call: TRBV5-5; cdr3_aa: CASSPEVNEQFF; cdr3_nt: TGTGCCAGCAGCCCCGAGGTGAATGAGCAGTTCTTC
clone_size: .; j_call: TRBJ1-5; cdr3_length: 16; d_call: .; v_call: TRBV19; cdr3_aa: CASSQTAGVRDQPQHF; cdr3_nt: TGTGCCAGTAGCCAAACGGCAGGGGTTCGTGATCAGCCCCAGCATTTT
clone_size: .; j_call: TRBJ2-2; cdr3_length: 19; d_call: TRBD2; v_call: TRBV4-2; cdr3_aa: CASSALTDLAGAVSGELFF; cdr3_nt: TGTGCCAGCAGCGCCTTAACTGACCTAGCGGGGGCCGTCAGCGGGGAGCTGTTTTTT
clone_size: .; j_call: TRBJ1-1; cdr3_length: 13; d_call: TRBD1; v_call: TRBV27; cdr3_aa: CASRGQGRTEAFF; cdr3_nt: TGTGCCAGCAGGGGACAGGGGAGAACTGAAGCTTTCTTT
clone_size: .; j_call: TRBJ2-7; cdr3_length: 14; d_call: .; v_call: TRBV6-2/TRBV6-3; cdr3_aa: CASSRLMSSYEQYF; cdr3_nt: TGTGCCAGCAGCCGACTGATGAGCTCCTACGAGCAGTACTTC